One and the same sample provided the 21 T cell receptor beta chains below, sequenced in a study of OX40 agonist ivuxolimab in advanced cancers. Data came from immunoSEQ multiplex PCR; TCRdb stores just in-frame clones and leaves some out. The sample has approximately 98,000 clones, approximately 80% seen once. The starting material was CD4+ or CD8+ T cells sorted from blood, obtained in a trial of the OX40 agonist ivuxolimab. These receptors all come from an adult with an advanced solid tumor such as melanoma, head and neck, liver or kidney cancer.

J is TRBJ2-3 and V is TRBV19; 10 bases line up with TRBD2. The CDR3 is made up of 15 amino acids. CDR1 and CDR2 from the germline V gene are LNHDA and SQIVND (reference sequence). V lost 5 bases and J lost 2; bases outside the gene matches: 4. CDR3 amino acids: CASSLAGGFTDTQYF. CDR3 bases: TGTGCCAGTAGTTTAGCGGGGGGCTTCACAGATACGCAGTATTTT.

The J gene is TRBJ2-7, the V gene TRBV4-1; 11 nucleotides align to TRBD2. After removal of 2 bases from V and 3 bases from J, the junction contained 6 bases not matched to a gene. Germline V CDR1 and CDR2: MGHRA, YSYEKL. The CDR3 has 16 amino acids. In nucleotides, the CDR3 is TGCGCCAGCAGCCAATCTGGGACTAGCGGTTTCTACGAGCAGTACTTC. This gives the protein CASSQSGTSGFYEQYF.

The chain combines TRBV6-1 with TRBJ2-7, with 8 positions matching TRBD1. The CDR3 covers 15 residues. CDR1 and CDR2 (germline): MNHNS, SASEGT. Unmatched junction bases numbered 11, after V lost 7 bases and J lost 3 bases. As DNA, the CDR3 is TGTGCCAGCATCAGCTACGAAACAGGGGGCTACGAGCAGTACTTC. This encodes CASISYETGGYEQYF.

The genes are TRBV5-1 and TRBJ2-3, with D perhaps TRBD1 (6 bases). Per the germline V gene, CDR1 is SGHRS and CDR2 is YFSETQ. Trimming stripped 3 bases from V and 4 bases from J, with 18 bases between. The CDR3 length is 16 residues. The DNA of the CDR3 is TGCGCCAGCAGCTCGATAAACAGGGAAGTCCCAGATACGCAGTATTTT. Its protein is CASSSINREVPDTQYF.

This clone was observed a few times. This rearrangement joins TRBV2 to TRBJ1-2; D ambiguous. The V end lost 8 bases, the J end lost 0 bases, and 7 bases lay between the germline ends. CDR1 and CDR2 from the germline V gene are SNHLY and FYNNEI. The CDR3 sequence is 12 residues long. CDR3 DNA sequence: TGTGCCAGCCCGCTAGCTAACTATGGCTACACCTTC. It yields the protein CASPLANYGYTF.

The chain recombines TRBV7-8 with TRBJ2-7, with D possibly TRBD1 on 6 matching bases. With 0 bases removed from V and 4 bases from J, the gap between germline ends came to 16 bases. Germline loops: CDR1 SGHVS, CDR2 FQNEAQ. This CDR3 is 16 amino acids long. The CDR3 DNA reads TGTGCCAGCAGCTTAGCGCACGTTCTAGGGGGATACGAGCAGTACTTC. As protein: CASSLAHVLGGYEQYF.

This clone was counted a few times. Different DNA sequences within this sample yield the same CDR3. In nucleotides, the CDR3 is TGTGCCAGCAGCTGGGGACCAGACAATGAGCAGTTCTTC. Its translation: CASSWGPDNEQFF. The V gene is TRBV5-6, the J gene TRBJ2-1, with D perhaps TRBD1 or TRBD2 (5 bases each). The CDR3 length is 13 residues. Trimming stripped 3 bases from V and 5 bases from J, with 9 bases between. Germline V gene data show CDR1 as SGHDT and CDR2 as YYEEEE. Together with reference TRBV5-6 and TRBJ2-1, the CDR3 gives the full variable domain: DAGVTQSPTHLIKTRGQQVTLRCSPKSGHDTVSWYQQALGQGPQFIFQYYEEEERQRGNFPDRFSGHQFPNYSSELNVNALLLGDSALYLCASSWGPDNEQFFGPGTRLTVL.

The chain combines TRBV5-1 with TRBJ1-1; the match to TRBD1 covers 7 bases. CDR3 length: 19 amino acids. Germline values: CDR1 SGHRS, CDR2 YFSETQ. Trimming removed 1 base from V and 0 bases from J; junction bases left unmatched: 15. CDR3 residues: CASSLTPGQRKAMNTEAFF. DNA of the CDR3: TGCGCCAGCAGCTTGACCCCGGGACAGCGGAAGGCAATGAACACTGAAGCTTTCTTT.

This clone was observed a single time. V usage is TRBV5-8 and J usage is TRBJ2-3; D is unresolved. The V end was cut by 0 bases, the J end by 0 bases, with 17 bases between. Germline CDR1 and CDR2: SGHTS and YDEGEE. This CDR3 is 18 amino acids long. CDR3 coding DNA: TGTGCCAGCAGCTTGGTGATTGGTTACAGAGCTAGCACAGATACGCAGTATTTT. This translates into CASSLVIGYRASTDTQYF.

V gene TRBV6-5 combines with J gene TRBJ2-7; 11 bases are a match to TRBD1. The CDR3 totals 16 residues. From germline, CDR1 is MNHEY and CDR2 SVGAGI. J gave up 6 bases and V 3 bases, and 10 bases lay outside the gene matches. This CDR3 reads CASSYSFWDRGGEQYF. CDR3 coding DNA: TGTGCCAGCAGTTATAGCTTTTGGGACAGGGGGGGCGAGCAGTACTTC.

This chain joins TRBV2 and TRBJ1-4; 8 bases agree with TRBD1. With V trimmed by 5 bases and J by 8 bases, 10 bases remained unmatched. This CDR3 has 15 residues. CDR1 is SNHLY, CDR2 FYNNEI, per germline. CDR3 sequence reads: CASSPNRGAGEKLFF. The CDR3 DNA reads as TGTGCCAGCAGTCCGAACAGGGGGGCTGGAGAAAAACTGTTTTTT.

V and J are TRBV21-1 and TRBJ2-7. TRBV21-1 is a documented pseudogene. This CDR3 is built from 12 residues. The CDR3 DNA is TGTGCCAGCAACGAAGGTTCCTACGAGCAGTACTTC. Its translation is CASNEGSYEQYF.

This clone was recorded a few times. The chain has TRBV6-5 and TRBJ1-1; D ambiguous. V was shortened by 5 bases and J by 8 bases, with 12 bases between the two germline ends. The CDR3 covers 12 residues. Germline V gives CDR1 MNHEY, CDR2 SVGAGI. CDR3 protein: CASSRDGEEAFF. In DNA form, the CDR3 reads TGTGCCAGCAGTCGAGACGGCGAAGAAGCTTTCTTT.

The chain is built from TRBV7-9 and TRBJ2-5, with D possibly TRBD1 on 6 matching bases. Germline V gene sequence: CDR1 SEHNR, CDR2 FQNEAQ (reference sequence). Trimming removed 5 bases from V and 5 bases from J, with 18 bases in between. The CDR3 length is 15 residues. The CDR3 reads CASSRTGFGVETQYF. As DNA, the CDR3 is TGTGCCAGCAGCCGAACAGGGTTCGGTGTGGAGACCCAGTACTTC.

J is TRBJ2-7 and V is TRBV7-8; 13 positions match TRBD2. Germline values: CDR1 SGHVS, CDR2 FQNEAQ. This CDR3 has 20 residues. Trimming removed 5 bases from V and 7 bases from J; junction bases left unmatched: 23. The CDR3 sequence: CASSLRQTGLAGTVSGEQYF. CDR3 coding DNA: TGTGCCAGCAGCCTCCGACAGACGGGACTAGCGGGAACGGTTAGCGGGGAGCAGTACTTC.

The genes are TRBV18 and TRBJ2-5; a possible D gene is TRBD1 (5 bases). V was cut by 6 bases and J by 1 base, with 18 bases left in between. The CDR3 runs 16 residues. Looked up from germline, CDR1 is KGHSH and CDR2 is LQKENI. The chain's CDR3 is CASSPQGSVVQETQYF. The DNA for the CDR3 is TGTGCCAGCTCCCCGCAGGGTTCAGTGGTCCAAGAGACCCAGTACTTC.

The chain has TRBV7-9 and TRBJ2-7, with D maybe TRBD1 (5 bases). The CDR3 has 13 residues. The germline V and J ends were trimmed by 5 bases and 0 bases, with 8 bases remaining between them. Germline V lookup: CDR1 SEHNR, CDR2 FQNEAQ (reference sequence). CDR3: CASSRQLSYEQYF. CDR3 sequence (DNA): TGTGCCAGCAGCCGACAGCTCTCCTACGAGCAGTACTTC.

The V call is TRBV5-4, the J call TRBJ2-2; D might be TRBD2 (5 bases). Germline V gene sequence: CDR1 SGHNT, CDR2 YYREEE (reference sequence). Trimming stripped 2 bases from V and 5 bases from J, with 13 bases between. The CDR3 totals 15 residues. The CDR3: CASSFYGVWTGELFF. CDR3 coding DNA: TGTGCCAGCAGCTTTTACGGGGTTTGGACCGGGGAGCTGTTTTTT. The full variable domain, completed using reference TRBV5-4 and TRBJ2-2, is ETGVTQSPTHLIKTRGQQVTLRCSSQSGHNTVSWYQQALGQGPQFIFQYYREEENGRGNFPPRFSGLQFPNYSSELNVNALELDDSALYLCASSFYGVWTGELFFGEGSRLTVL.

The V call is TRBV5-1, the J call TRBJ2-7, with a possible D match to TRBD1 (5 bases). Germline assignment: CDR1 SGHRS and CDR2 YFSETQ. V lost 0 bases and J lost 3, with 7 bases in between. This CDR3 comprises 13 residues. CDR3 protein: CASSLARDYEQYF. The CDR3 bases are TGCGCCAGCAGCTTGGCCAGGGACTACGAGCAGTACTTC.

The rearrangement joins TRBV19 to TRBJ2-1; 7 nucleotides match TRBD2. Germline V gene lookup returns CDR1 LNHDA and CDR2 SQIVND (reference sequence). The CDR3 totals 16 residues. The ends lost 7 bases at V and 0 bases at J; junction bases unmatched: 9. This CDR3 reads CASTLAGGSSYNEQFF. CDR3 bases: TGTGCCAGTACCTTAGCGGGCGGGAGCTCCTACAATGAGCAGTTCTTC. Full variable domain (outside the CDR3, taken from reference TRBV19 and TRBJ2-1): DGGITQSPKYLFRKEGQNVTLSCEQNLNHDAMYWYRQDPGQGLRLIYYSQIVNDFQKGDIAEGYSVSREKKESFPLTVTSAQKNPTAFYLCASTLAGGSSYNEQFFGPGTRLTVL.

This clone was picked up one time. The J gene is TRBJ1-6, the V gene TRBV9; unclear D gene. Trimming cost V 3 bases and J 7 bases, with 11 bases left between them. The CDR3 is 14 residues long. Germline-derived CDR1 and CDR2 are SGDLS and YYNGEE. The CDR3 nucleotides read TGTGCCAGCAGCGGGGAGGCGCAAAATTCACCCCTCCACTTT. Protein: CASSGEAQNSPLHF.